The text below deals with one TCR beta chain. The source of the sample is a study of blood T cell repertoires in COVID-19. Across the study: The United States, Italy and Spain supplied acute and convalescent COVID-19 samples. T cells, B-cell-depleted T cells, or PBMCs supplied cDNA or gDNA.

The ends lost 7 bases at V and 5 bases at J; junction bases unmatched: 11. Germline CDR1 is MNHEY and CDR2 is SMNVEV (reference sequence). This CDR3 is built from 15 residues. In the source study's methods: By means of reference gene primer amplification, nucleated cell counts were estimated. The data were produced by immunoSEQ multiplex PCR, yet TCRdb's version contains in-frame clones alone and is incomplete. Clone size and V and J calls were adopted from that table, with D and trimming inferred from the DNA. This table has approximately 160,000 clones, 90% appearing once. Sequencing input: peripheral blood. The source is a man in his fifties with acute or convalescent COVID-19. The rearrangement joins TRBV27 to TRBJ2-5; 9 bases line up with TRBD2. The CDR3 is CASTGRRGGPETQYF. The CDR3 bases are TGTGCCAGCACCGGGAGGCGGGGGGGCCCGGAGACCCAGTACTTC.